The sequence of this TCR beta chain was determined in a study of T-cell reconstitution after alpha-beta-depleted transplantation in children (TCRdb year 2016). For the wider study: Using TCR repertoire profiling, the study followed T-cell immune reconstitution in a quantitative way in children after TCRalphabeta/CD19-depleted allogeneic hematopoietic cell transplantation. Broader findings and caveats from the paper: Over the following months the frequencies of hyperexpanded clones went down, and after one year T-cell counts and TCRbeta diversity were mostly credited to newly produced T cells. The apparently early recovery of alphabetaT-cell counts about two months after transplant reportedly depended on only several hundred rapidly expanded clones that came from non-depleted graft cells. The high TCRbeta diversity at day 60 in some patients was ascribed to recipient T cells and intrathymic progenitors that had survived conditioning.

What this sample's treatment or condition label stands for: allogeneic hematopoietic cell transplantation with graft depleted of TCRalphabeta T cells and CD19 B cells. The children who served as transplant recipients had been given grafts of TCRalphabeta/CD19-depleted allogeneic hematopoietic cells. This clonotype was observed at least ten times. What antigen it recognizes has not been identified. Base qualities are not provided; no much larger clone lies one nucleotide away. V is cut by 5 bases and J by 6 bases, and the space between the germline ends is 11 bases. The cysteine opens and the phenylalanine closes a CDR3 of 12 amino acids. Just CDR3 DNA is preserved here, 36 bases in frame from base 1. CDR1 and CDR2 were assigned from the germline V gene as SGHVS and FQNEAQ. Receptors were amplified or captured by PCR. The listed sequencing device is Illumina HiSeq 2500. TCR library preparation used molecular barcoding, with unique molecular identifiers applied to normalize quantification of the TCRbeta repertoire. The public reads were run again by TCRdb, first through fastp at Q25 and then through MiXCR, and only productive beta chains were kept. Each CDR3 protein appears once, grouped with its most common genes and DNA. This sample gives about 200,000 distinct CDR3 sequences in total; 6.6% of them show up just once. Jointly, the top ten make up about 6% of the sample.

The TCR originated in a boy aged 2 to 10 with acute lymphoblastic leukemia, due to receive a stem cell transplant. The sample in question was PBMCs, obtained before TCRalphabeta/CD19-depleted stem cell transplant. The chain is encoded by TRBV7-8 joined to TRBJ2-7, and perhaps TRBD2 as D gene, on 5 matching bases. The CDR3 has the sequence CASSPDRGEQYF. The DNA sequence is TGTGCCAGCAGCCCCGACCGGGGCGAGCAGTACTTC.